This record covers a single T cell receptor (beta chain). Its antigen is undetermined. The V segment lost 5 bases and the J segment 4 bases; nucleotides outside the gene matches: 9. Germline V gene lookup returns CDR1 SNHLY and CDR2 FYNNEI. The CDR3 runs 15 residues. The data were produced by immunoSEQ multiplex PCR, yet TCRdb's version contains in-frame clones alone and is incomplete. The table has fewer than 90,000 clones, around 72% seen once. Before sequencing, viral peptide pools were used by the ViraFEST assay to expand antigen-specific CD4+ T cells. CD4+ T cell isolation took place after approximately 11 days of culture. SARS-CoV-2 infection was confirmed by PCR in the person between March and December 2020. Wells containing approximately 2 million PBMC each were cultured with around 9.1 IU/ml IL-2 and around 10 ug/ml peptides. This specimen comes from a study of vaccination effects on CD4 cells after COVID-19. The overall study: The study obtained samples from a couple of convalescent patients 16 days and one week before vaccination. Study-wide results and limits: Few convalescent patients were included, and no early post-infection timepoints were sampled.

This sequence joins TRBV2 and TRBJ2-5, with TRBD1 matching over 8 bases. The sequence came from a human donor who had a prior SARS-CoV-2 infection. Sequences were derived from CD4+ T cells from PBMCs cultured with HIV peptides, sampled before COVID-19 vaccination. Noted subset: HIV-1 Nef peptide pool negative control/reference culture. CDR3 nucleotides: TGTGCCAGCAGTAGGACAGGGATTGATGGAGAGACCCAGTACTTC. This translates into CASSRTGIDGETQYF.